This TCR beta chain is from a study of blood T cell repertoires in COVID-19. Across the whole study: COVID-19 samples, acute and convalescent, were from the United States, Italy and Spain. The analysed material was cDNA or gDNA that came from T cells, B-cell-depleted T cells, or PBMCs.

Per the original data handling: Reference gene primer amplification in the assay estimated nucleated cell counts. This table comes from immunoSEQ multiplex PCR, and its TCRdb copy is limited to in-frame clones, with some not included. V, J and clone size reflect that table, while D and trimming were determined from the DNA. The data contain roughly 250,000 clones, roughly 80% of them singletons. The CDR3 contains 16 residues. V was clipped by 1 base and J by 6 bases, with 15 bases between them. Per germline, CDR1 MDHEN and CDR2 SYDVKM. The sample was peripheral blood. The genes are TRBV28 and TRBJ2-2; D is perhaps TRBD1 (5 bases). The source is an elderly woman with acute or convalescent COVID-19. Here the CDR3 reads CASSLYIRVDAGELFF. The CDR3 nucleotides read TGTGCCAGCAGTTTATACATCAGGGTTGACGCCGGGGAGCTGTTTTTT.